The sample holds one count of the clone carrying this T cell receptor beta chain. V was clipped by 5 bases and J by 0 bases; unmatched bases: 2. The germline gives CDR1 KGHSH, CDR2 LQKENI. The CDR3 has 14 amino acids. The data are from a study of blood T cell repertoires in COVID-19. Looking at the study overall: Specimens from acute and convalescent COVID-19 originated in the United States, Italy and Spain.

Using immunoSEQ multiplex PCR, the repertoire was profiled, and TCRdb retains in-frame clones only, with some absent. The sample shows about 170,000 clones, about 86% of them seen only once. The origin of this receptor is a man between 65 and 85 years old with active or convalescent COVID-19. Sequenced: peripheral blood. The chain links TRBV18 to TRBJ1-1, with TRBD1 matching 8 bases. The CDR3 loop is CASSSGQVNTEAFF. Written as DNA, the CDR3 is TGTGCCAGCTCATCGGGACAGGTGAACACTGAAGCTTTCTTT.